Sequencing of this T cell receptor beta chain was carried out in a study of blood T cell repertoires in COVID-19. About the study: Some COVID-19 samples were acute and others convalescent; all came from the United States, Italy and Spain. T cells, B-cell-depleted T cells, or PBMCs supplied cDNA or gDNA.

Generated by immunoSEQ multiplex PCR, the TCRdb table keeps only in-frame clones and is missing some. This sample carries about 230,000 clones, about four fifths of them seen once, and the ten largest clones take 6.5% to 9%. Enrollment of patients from Seattle took place during active infection, with longitudinal follow-up. The germline CDR1 and CDR2 sequences are SGHRS and YFSETQ. CDR3 length: 17 amino acids. V was shortened by 2 bases and J by 2 bases, with 19 bases between the two germline ends. The clonotype originates from a woman aged 80 or over with COVID-19, enrolled during active disease. The rearrangement joins TRBV5-1 to TRBJ2-5; D possibly corresponds to TRBD2 (5 bases). Sequencing input: peripheral blood. This CDR3 is CASSFVGFRTLQETQYF. DNA for the CDR3: TGCGCCAGCAGCTTCGTTGGGTTCAGGACTTTACAAGAGACCCAGTACTTC.